The 7 T cell receptor beta chains reported below all come from one sample, sequenced in a study of T-cell memory formation after mild COVID-19. TCRdb used MiXCR to reprocess the 5' RACE reads, holding one entry per CDR3 protein. The sample has fewer than 600,000 distinct CDR3 sequences, less than 25% seen once. The sequencing input was PBMCs or a T cell subset sorted from them (not recorded which). The receptors here all came from an adult woman who had mild COVID-19 (a few samples of this study predate the infection). Cell type and time point are not known.

This clonotype was counted a few times. The J gene is TRBJ2-7, the V gene TRBV5-1; D uncertain. The length of the CDR3 is 16 residues. Germline assignment: CDR1 SGHRS and CDR2 YFSETQ. V was trimmed by 3 bases and J by 0 bases, leaving 16 bases between them. This chain's CDR3 is CASSYKPSENSYEQYF. CDR3 nucleotide sequence: TGCGCCAGCAGCTACAAACCCAGCGAAAACTCCTACGAGCAGTACTTC.

This clonotype has just a few counts. The J gene is TRBJ1-1, the V gene TRBV5-1; no reliable D call. Per the germline V gene, CDR1 is SGHRS and CDR2 is YFSETQ. This CDR3 has 14 residues. V lost 7 bases and J lost 4, with 17 bases in between. CDR3 sequence: CASGPEGGSTEAFF. Written as DNA, the CDR3 is TGCGCCAGCGGGCCAGAGGGAGGGTCCACTGAAGCTTTCTTT.

J is TRBJ2-1 and V is TRBV5-6; 13 bases align to TRBD2. Germline-derived CDR1 and CDR2 are SGHDT and YYEEEE. After removal of 2 bases from V and 1 base from J, the junction contained 6 bases not matched to a gene. The CDR3 extends over 18 amino acids. DNA of the CDR3: TGTGCCAGCAGCTTTAGGACTAGCGGGAGAAGGTCCTACAATGAGCAGTTCTTC. Its translation: CASSFRTSGRRSYNEQFF.

This clonotype has only a few counts. V gene TRBV18 combines with J gene TRBJ2-1, with no clear D. The V end was cut by 3 bases, the J end by 5 bases, with 14 bases between. Germline CDR1 and CDR2: KGHSH and LQKENI. CDR3 length: 15 residues. The CDR3 is CASSPSRLLHNEQFF. The DNA of the CDR3 is TGTGCCAGCTCACCTTCGAGACTTCTACACAATGAGCAGTTCTTC.

This clonotype was seen only a few times. CDR3 coding DNA: TGTGCCACCAGCACCCGAGGGGCCAACGTCCTGACTTTC. Translating gives CATSTRGANVLTF. This rearrangement joins TRBV15 to TRBJ2-6; D unclear. The V end lost 4 bases, the J end lost 4 bases, and 5 bases lay between the germline ends. The CDR3 has 13 amino acids. The germline gives CDR1 LNHNV, CDR2 YYDKDF (reference sequence).

The CDR3 DNA follows: TGTGCCAGCAGCTTTATCGGTAGCGGCCAAGAGACCCAGTACTTC. This codes for CASSFIGSGQETQYF. The gene calls are TRBV7-6 and TRBJ2-5; tentative D call: TRBD2 (6 bases). The CDR3 has 15 amino acids. Germline V gene data show CDR1 as SGHVS and CDR2 as FNYEAQ. The V end lost 3 bases, the J end lost 1 base, and 12 bases lay between the germline ends.

The rearrangement links TRBV7-2 to TRBJ2-3; the match to TRBD2 covers 7 bases. CDR1 is SGHTA, CDR2 FQGNSA, per germline. Trimming removed 6 bases from V and 3 bases from J; junction bases left unmatched: 15. The CDR3 covers 17 residues. This chain's CDR3 is CASSPSGSWFRTDTQYF. CDR3 DNA sequence: TGTGCCAGCAGTCCTAGCGGAAGTTGGTTTAGGACAGATACGCAGTATTTT.